This T cell receptor beta chain was identified in a study of T-cell memory formation after mild COVID-19. Study-wide results and limits: Day 15 to 85 contracting clones showed balanced CD4/CD8; later expanders leaned CD4+. The CD4+ clones that contracted clustered mainly within CM and EM, and the CD8+ clones concentrated in EMRA. Whether second-wave clones peaking at day 37 were SARS-CoV-2 specific went unconfirmed.

TCR alpha and TCR beta cDNA libraries with sample barcodes and UMIs came from 5'RACE using constant-segment primers. Each CDR3 protein gets one entry after TCRdb re-called the 5' RACE reads with MiXCR. The repertoire has 540,000 or so distinct CDR3 sequences, about 20% of them found once; the top ten carry approximately 12%. The germline V gene has CDR1 DFQATT and CDR2 SNEGSKA (reference sequence). V shed 0 bases, J shed 0 bases, and the junction held 5 bases outside the gene matches. The CDR3 is 15 residues long. This clonotype occurred a few times. No antigen is known for it. The chain joins TRBV20-1 to TRBJ2-7; 7 bases map to TRBD1. The sample consisted of PBMCs or a T cell subset sorted from them (not recorded which). The sequence came from an adult woman who had mild COVID-19 (a few samples of this study predate the infection). Cell type and time point are not known. CDR3: CSARDTGVNSYEQYF. CDR3 DNA: TGCAGTGCTAGAGATACAGGGGTGAACTCCTACGAGCAGTACTTC.